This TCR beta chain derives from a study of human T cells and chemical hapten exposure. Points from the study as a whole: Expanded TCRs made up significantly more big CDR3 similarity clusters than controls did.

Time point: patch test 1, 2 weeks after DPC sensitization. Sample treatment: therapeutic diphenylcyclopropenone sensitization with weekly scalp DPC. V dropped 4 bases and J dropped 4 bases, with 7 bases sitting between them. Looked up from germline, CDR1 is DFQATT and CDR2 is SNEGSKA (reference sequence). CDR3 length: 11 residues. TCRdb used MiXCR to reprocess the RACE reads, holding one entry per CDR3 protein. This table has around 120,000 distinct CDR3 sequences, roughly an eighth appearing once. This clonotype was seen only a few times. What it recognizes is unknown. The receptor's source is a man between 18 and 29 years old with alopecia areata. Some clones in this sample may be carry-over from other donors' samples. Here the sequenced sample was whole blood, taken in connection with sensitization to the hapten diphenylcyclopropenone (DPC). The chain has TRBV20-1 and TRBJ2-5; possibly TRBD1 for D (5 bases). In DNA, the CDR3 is TGCAGTGCTAAGGGGATAGAGACCCAGTACTTC. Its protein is CSAKGIETQYF.